The sample holds a few counts of the clone carrying this T cell receptor beta chain. Its antigen is unknown. Sampling consisted of one heparinised blood draw per donor, averaging about 116 mL. These data belong to a study of beta chain features in type 1 diabetes. Study in general: In age, gender and cell yields, patients were similar to healthy donors. General observations from the study: These data did not resolve whether HLA type affects TCRB rearrangement.

All of the isolated RNA was reverse transcribed, so expressed TCRB transcripts were sequenced. Method: immunoSEQ multiplex PCR; TCRdb's copy keeps in-frame clones and lacks some. The repertoire holds 150,000 to 200,000 clones, roughly an eighth seen once, with roughly 0.56% in the top ten. The sample comprised central memory CD4+ T cells from blood. This TCR derives from a woman between 18 and 29 years old in good health.

CDR3 sequence (DNA): TGTGCCAGCAGTAAAGTTGGGACAGGGGCCCGGACCCAGTACTTC. Translated: CASSKVGTGARTQYF. The chain is built from TRBV27 and TRBJ2-5; 10 nucleotides align to TRBD1. Germline lookup yields CDR1 MNHEY and CDR2 SMNVEV (reference sequence). With 5 bases clipped from V and 7 bases from J, the junction kept 10 bases outside the gene matches. The CDR3 consists of 15 residues.